This record covers a single TCR beta chain. Replicate PCRs run on sorted subsets employed 200 ng DNA, about 27,000 T cell genomes. This table comes from immunoSEQ multiplex PCR, and its TCRdb copy is limited to in-frame clones, with some not included. The sample carries around 2,000,000 clones, approximately 95% recorded once. The sample belongs to a study of shared clonotypes between healthy human individuals. Trimming cost V 0 bases and J 11 bases, with 16 bases left between them. The CDR3 contains 14 residues. Germline V gives CDR1 MNHEY, CDR2 SVGAGI. The naive CD8 fraction comprised CD45RO-negative cells positively selected for CCR7 and excluded terminally differentiated effector memory CD45RA+ cells. Healthy HIV-negative adults without recent acute infections or vaccinations served as donors. Every contributor of samples was a Caucasian grown-up residing in Nashville, Tennessee.

The receptor comes from a man between 18 and 29 years old in good health. The chain uses TRBV6-5 and TRBJ1-1, with a weak D call TRBD1 (5 bases). Sequenced sample: naive CD8+ T cells sorted from blood. The DNA for the CDR3 is TGTGCCAGCAGTTACTCGGAGGGGTTGTCGAAGGCTTTCTTT. Protein: CASSYSEGLSKAFF.